This T cell receptor (beta chain) stems from a study of cytomegalovirus exposure and HLA in healthy donors. On the study more broadly: Earlier, 150 million to 200 million T cells were analyzed, and some 120 million unique TCR beta sequences were found among them. Whole-study findings and limits: Exclusion as indistinguishable affected some V segments, including TRBV6-2 and TRBV6-3. Presence/absence analyses assumed roughly uniform sequencing depth across donors. Donor immune exposure was known only as CMV serostatus.

On this clone: Its target is unknown.

Primers: 60 Vbeta forward and 13 Jbeta reverse. The method was immunoSEQ multiplex PCR; TCRdb's version includes in-frame clones alone and lacks a portion of them. The sample holds approximately 190,000 clones, over 70% seen once. The CDR3 totals 17 residues. This chain links TRBV21-1 with TRBJ2-7; the D call of TRBD2 is as the table states it, not checked on the DNA. TRBV21-1 is a pseudogene segment. The sample was PBMCs. This clonotype originated in a man aged 40-55 years in good health and CMV-seropositive. The CDR3 is CASSKSREEGGSYEQYF. CDR3 DNA: TGTGCCAGCAGCAAAAGTAGAGAGGAGGGAGGGTCCTACGAGCAGTACTTC.